This entry features one TCR beta chain sequence. This clonotype has a handful of counts. Its recognized antigen is unknown. Compared with germline, one end of the junction differs, possibly owing to a read error. Instead of sorted cells or RNA, genomic DNA extracted from peripheral blood served as the source for amplifying TCR beta rearrangements. The data are from a study of T cell repertoires in aging, cancer and after chemotherapy (dated by TCRdb to about 2019). Concerning the study at large: Donors spanned six age groups from 30 or younger to 70 or older, with at least three individuals per group. Control TCR repertoires from healthy donors were recorded over several months to years, and clear clonal overlap was observed across re-sampling. Roughly 10 million TCR reads were contained in the full dataset. To look at immunoaging and at how T cells reconstitute after chemotherapy, the study profiled TCR beta repertoires in peripheral blood from both healthy donors and cancer patients. A cohort of more than 200 cancer patients (roughly 94 with hematological and some 120 with solid cancers) was assembled, and approximately 99 healthy donors were included as a reference group.

Using a mixed TRB-A/B primer pool, multiplex touch-down PCR amplified rearranged TRB sequences covering the V, D and J segments. Illumina adapters and sample indices were added to the amplicons in two consecutive PCR reactions performed with Phusion HS II polymerase. Amplicons were gel-purified using the NucleoSpin Gel and PCR Clean-up kit and were subsequently checked with Qubit and an Agilent 2100 Bioanalyzer. Sequencing of libraries was carried out on an Illumina MiSeq in 600-cycle, single-indexed, paired-end runs. In the original analysis: TRB sequences were processed with MiXCR versions 2.12 and 3.0.5. Each unique CDR3 nucleotide sequence counted as one clone, and only productive sequences with at least two reads were retained. The repertoire metrics were Shannon diversity, evenness, clonality (defined as one minus evenness), and alpha-parameterized diversity profiles covering alpha 0 to 5. The IGoR algorithm was used to compute generation probabilities of clones in paired pre- and post-chemotherapy samples. Using fastp trimming at Q25 and MiXCR clonotype assembly, TCRdb reanalyzed the public sequencing data and kept in-frame beta chains. Rows with a matching CDR3 protein are joined into one entry that keeps the most common DNA and genes. TCRdb, rather than the study authors, made the V and J calls. The sample yields around 9,600 distinct CDR3 sequences; around 35% were counted once. The ten largest account for 10% to 15% of the sample.

Broader findings and caveats from the paper: In both cancer cohorts, median generation probability rose over the chemotherapy interval, which suggests that the repertoire was reconstituted through rebound thymic output. Significantly lower blood TCR diversity and higher clonality were observed in untreated patients with hematological or solid cancers than in age-matched healthy donors. In healthy donors, the drop in TCR diversity with age came mainly from a loss of richness, whereas in cancer patients a loss of evenness also played a part. According to the authors, the repertoire data do not permit conclusions about immunological memory after chemotherapy.

The CDR3, from cysteine to phenylalanine, totals 15 residues. Just CDR3 DNA is preserved here, 45 bases in frame from base 1. Sequences MNHEY (CDR1) and SVGAGI (CDR2) are obtained from the germline V gene. This chain joins TRBV6-5 to TRBJ2-3, and TRBD2 aligns with 12 junction nucleotides. Material for sequencing was blood. The clonotype was recovered from a human donor in good health. The donor label of this sample is uncertain. CDR3 reads: CASSDSSGGADTQYF. The nucleotide sequence reads as follows: TGTGCCAGCAGTGACTCTAGCGGGGGGGCAGATACGCAGTATTTT.